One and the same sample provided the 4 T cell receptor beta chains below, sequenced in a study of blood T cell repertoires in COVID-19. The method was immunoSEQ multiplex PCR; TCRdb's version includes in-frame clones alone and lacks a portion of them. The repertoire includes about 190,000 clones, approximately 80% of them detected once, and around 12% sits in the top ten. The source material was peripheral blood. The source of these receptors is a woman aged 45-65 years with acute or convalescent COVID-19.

As DNA, the CDR3 is TGTGCCAGCAGCAAGGGACAGGGGGCGCAGGGGTCTGAAGCTTTCTTT. Translated: CASSKGQGAQGSEAFF. The chain is built from TRBV7-2 and TRBJ1-1, with 12 bases aligning to TRBD1. J was trimmed by 6 bases and V by 5 bases; bases with no gene match: 10. The CDR3 extends over 16 amino acids. Germline CDR1 is SGHTA and CDR2 is FQGNSA.

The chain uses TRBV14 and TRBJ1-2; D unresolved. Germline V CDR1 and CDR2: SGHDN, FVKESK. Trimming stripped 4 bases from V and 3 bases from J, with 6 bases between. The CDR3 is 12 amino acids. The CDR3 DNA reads TGTGCCAGCAGCCCTGGAGACTATGGCTACACCTTC. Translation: CASSPGDYGYTF.

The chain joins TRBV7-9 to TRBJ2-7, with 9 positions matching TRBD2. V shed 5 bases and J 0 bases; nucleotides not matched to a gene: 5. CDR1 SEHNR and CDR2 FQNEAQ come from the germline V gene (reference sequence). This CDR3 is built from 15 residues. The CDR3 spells CASSGTSFSSYEQYF. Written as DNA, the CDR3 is TGTGCCAGCAGCGGGACTAGCTTCAGCTCCTACGAGCAGTACTTC.

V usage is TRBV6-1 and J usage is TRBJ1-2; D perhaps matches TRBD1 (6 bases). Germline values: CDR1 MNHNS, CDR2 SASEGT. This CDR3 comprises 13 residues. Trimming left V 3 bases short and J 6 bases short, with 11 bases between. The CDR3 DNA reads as TGTGCCAGCAGTGATCAGGGGCAGGATGGCTACACCTTC. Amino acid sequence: CASSDQGQDGYTF.